Each of the 2 T cell receptor beta chains below was sequenced from the same sample in a study of follicular helper T cells after annual influenza vaccination. Sample time point: 2014-2015 season, pre-vaccination. Produced via immunoSEQ multiplex PCR; TCRdb's table is partial and in-frame only. The sample includes around 10,000 clones, approximately 80% of them seen just once. The specimen was CXCR5- memory CD4+ T cells sorted from blood, collected on the day of influenza vaccination. These receptors all come from an adult who received the influenza vaccine.

V is TRBV28 and J is TRBJ1-4, with D possibly matching TRBD1 (6 bases). The CDR3 is made up of 15 amino acids. Trimming left V 7 bases short and J 6 bases short, with 18 bases between. Germline CDR1 is MDHEN and CDR2 is SYDVKM. CDR3 sequence reads: CASMDSLMGDEKLFF. CDR3 in DNA: TGTGCCAGCATGGACAGTCTAATGGGGGATGAAAAACTGTTTTTT.

In this sample, this clone turned up once. The rearrangement uses TRBV28 and TRBJ1-4; TRBD1 matches at 7 bases. CDR1 MDHEN and CDR2 SYDVKM come from the germline V gene. V gave up 8 bases and J gave up 5 bases; unmatched junction bases: 11. This CDR3 contains 15 residues. This CDR3 is CASLGKTGPNEKLFF. CDR3 sequence (DNA): TGTGCCAGCCTTGGTAAGACAGGGCCGAATGAAAAACTGTTTTTT.